The 7 T cell receptor beta chains reported below all come from one sample, sequenced in a study of blood T cell repertoires in COVID-19. TCRdb's copy holds only in-frame clones and misses some; the assay was immunoSEQ multiplex PCR. In the table there are some 280,000 clones, 89% of which are singletons. Source material: peripheral blood. The receptors here all came from a woman aged 55-69 years with acute or convalescent COVID-19.

The chain joins TRBV5-4 to TRBJ2-3, with 7 bases aligning to TRBD2. This CDR3 has 16 residues. V dropped 3 bases and J dropped 1; count of bases not matched to a gene: 8. Looked up from germline, CDR1 is SGHNT and CDR2 is YYREEE (reference sequence). CDR3 in DNA: TGTGCCAGCAGCTCTCCTAGGGGAGGGGGCACAGATACGCAGTATTTT. This codes for CASSSPRGGGTDTQYF.

The chain employs TRBV28 and TRBJ1-5; 9 bases align to TRBD1. V lost 7 bases, J lost 1 base, and 5 bases stayed unmatched. This CDR3 is 15 amino acids long. Per the germline V gene, CDR1 is MDHEN and CDR2 is SYDVKM. The CDR3 loop is CASTGQGLSNQPQHF. The CDR3 DNA reads TGTGCCAGCACGGGACAGGGTCTAAGCAATCAGCCCCAGCATTTT.

The chain carries TRBV7-8 and TRBJ2-3, with 8 bases fitting TRBD2. V shed 5 bases and J 1 base; nucleotides not matched to a gene: 2. The CDR3 has 14 residues. Germline CDR1 SGHVS, CDR2 FQNEAQ. CDR3 loop: CASSVTSGTDTQYF. In nucleotides, the CDR3 is TGTGCCAGCAGCGTGACTAGCGGCACAGATACGCAGTATTTT.

V is TRBV9 and J is TRBJ2-2; 7 positions match TRBD1. V lost 3 bases and J lost 0; bases outside the gene matches: 5. CDR1 and CDR2 (germline): SGDLS, YYNGEE. The CDR3 totals 16 residues. The CDR3 sequence is CASSARQGANTGELFF. The CDR3 DNA reads TGTGCCAGCAGCGCGAGACAGGGAGCGAACACCGGGGAGCTGTTTTTT.

CDR3 coding DNA: TGCAGTGCTAGAGAGAGTGAAAAACTGTTTTTT. It is translated as CSARESEKLFF. The chain joins TRBV20-1 to TRBJ1-4; D is ambiguous. Germline loops: CDR1 DFQATT, CDR2 SNEGSKA (reference sequence). This CDR3 contains 11 residues. V was trimmed by 0 bases and J by 7 bases, leaving 3 bases between them.

The chain is built from TRBV10-3 and TRBJ1-5; D is possibly TRBD1 (6 bases). The V gene's germline CDR1 is ENHRY and CDR2 SYGVKD. V lost 6 bases to trimming and J lost 3 bases, with 9 bases between them. This CDR3 has 13 residues. The CDR3 is CAIRAGDNQPQHF. As DNA, the CDR3 is TGTGCCATCAGGGCAGGGGACAATCAGCCCCAGCATTTT.

The gene calls are TRBV5-4 and TRBJ2-6; D gene uncertain. The ends were cut back, 2 bases at V and 0 bases at J, with 3 bases in the middle. Germline-derived CDR1 and CDR2 are SGHNT and YYREEE (reference sequence). This CDR3 is built from 14 residues. CDR3 nucleotide sequence: TGTGCCAGCAGCTTATACTCTGGGGCCAACGTCCTGACTTTC. Its protein product is CASSLYSGANVLTF.